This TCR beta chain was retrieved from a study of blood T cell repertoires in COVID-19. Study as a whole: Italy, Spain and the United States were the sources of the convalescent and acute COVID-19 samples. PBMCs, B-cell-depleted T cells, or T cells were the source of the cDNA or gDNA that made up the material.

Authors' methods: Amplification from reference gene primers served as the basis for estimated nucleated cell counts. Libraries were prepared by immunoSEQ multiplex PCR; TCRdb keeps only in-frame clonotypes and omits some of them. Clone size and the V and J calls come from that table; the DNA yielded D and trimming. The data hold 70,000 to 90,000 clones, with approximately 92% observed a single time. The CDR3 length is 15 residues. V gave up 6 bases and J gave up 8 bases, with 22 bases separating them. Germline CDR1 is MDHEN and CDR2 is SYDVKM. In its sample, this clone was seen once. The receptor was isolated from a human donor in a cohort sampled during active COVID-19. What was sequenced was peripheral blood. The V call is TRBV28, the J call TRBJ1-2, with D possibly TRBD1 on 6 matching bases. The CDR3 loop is CASSLLNLNRDGYTF. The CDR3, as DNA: TGTGCCAGCAGCCTATTAAATTTAAACAGGGACGGCTACACCTTC.